The T cell receptor (beta chain) described here comes from a study of untreated major depressive disorder. As for this clone: What it recognizes is unknown.

Profiling relied on immunoSEQ multiplex PCR, and the TCRdb table lists in-frame clones only, not all of them. The data show 10,000 to 15,000 clones, just over 90% seen once. Study outcomes and limitations: Depressed patients' CD4+ T cells carried increased TRBV05-01 (Vbeta 5.1) usage versus control CD4+ T cells.

Patients had DSM-IV major depressive disorder with a Hamilton Depression score of at least 18. Excluded: major illness, comorbidity, regular medication, drug use, over 100 g alcohol weekly. CDR3 length: 16 amino acids. Sequencing input: CD4+ T cells from PBMCs. This chain connects TRBV21-1 to TRBJ2-1; TRBD1, the table's D call, lacks a check against the DNA. TRBV21-1 is labeled a pseudogene. The origin of this receptor is a woman in her 30s with major depressive disorder. Written as DNA, the CDR3 is TGTGCCAGCAGCCCATCAGAGGACAGCTCCTACAATGAGCAGTTCTTC. Its translation: CASSPSEDSSYNEQFF.